The sequence of this T cell receptor beta chain was determined in a study of T cells in Graves' hyperthyroidism and ophthalmopathy. Study-level background: Specimen type is peripheral blood, collected at initial diagnosis prior to any treatment.

Uncontrolled infection, other autoimmune disease, pregnancy and lactation each barred patients from inclusion. RNA transcripts provided the source from which TCR beta CDR3 regions were amplified. First-round RT-PCR of the TCR CDR3 relied on the HTBI primer set. From the multiplex PCR reads, TCRdb called clonotypes with MiXCR, one entry per CDR3 protein. The sample has more than 450,000 distinct CDR3 sequences, 12% to 15% seen once. Notes on the study in general: Model-based prediction identified ophthalmopathy a median approximately 6.2 months prior to its onset.

This clonotype was observed at least ten times. Its target is unknown. Germline assignment: CDR1 DFQATT and CDR2 SNEGSKA (reference sequence). The germline V and J ends were trimmed by 8 bases and 1 base, with 13 bases remaining between them. CDR3 length equals 13 residues. This chain connects TRBV20-1 to TRBJ2-3; D is unresolved. The sequence was obtained from a woman between 40 and 55 years old with Graves' hyperthyroidism. Sequencing was performed on blood. The CDR3 region is CSTSPQGTDTQYF. CDR3 coding DNA: TGCAGTACATCACCGCAGGGCACAGATACGCAGTATTTT.